This entry concerns a single TCR beta chain. This sample was included in a study of control samples from healthy donors and cancer patients. Assay used: immunoSEQ multiplex PCR; TCRdb lists only in-frame clones, some missing. The data hold some 170,000 clones, with less than 95% observed a single time. The specimen was PBMCs. The source is a man aged 60-69 years with colorectal cancer.

The DNA of the CDR3 is TGTGCCAGCAGCTTAGATCAACAGACTCCCCCGGGGGCTTTCTTT. Translation gives CASSLDQQTPPGAFF. The J gene is TRBJ1-1, the V gene TRBV11-2; D is uncertain. The germline CDR1 and CDR2 sequences are SGHAT and FQNNGV. Trimming removed 0 bases at V and 11 bases at J, with 19 bases between. The CDR3 contains 15 residues.